This T cell receptor beta chain originates from a study of T cells in Graves' hyperthyroidism and ophthalmopathy. From germline, CDR1 is KGHDR and CDR2 SFDVKD. The CDR3 length is 15 residues. The trim removed 5 bases at V and 3 bases at J, leaving 3 bases unmatched. TCR beta CDR3 region amplification was performed from RNA transcripts. TCR CDR3 regions were first amplified by RT-PCR with HTBI primers. Each CDR3 protein is one row after TCRdb ran MiXCR on the multiplex PCR reads. The sample holds around 540,000 distinct CDR3 sequences, 46% seen once. This clonotype was observed many times. What it binds is unknown. The study, taken as a whole, reports: Most thyroid-expanded clonotypes above 0.001 were also found in blood.

The receptor comes from a woman aged 18-29 years with Graves' hyperthyroidism. The rearrangement uses TRBV24-1 and TRBJ1-5, with 10 bases matching TRBD1. Source material: peripheral blood or thyroid tissue (not recorded which). The CDR3 loop reads CATSVGTGDNQPQHF. In DNA, the CDR3 is TGTGCCACCAGTGTCGGGACAGGGGACAATCAGCCCCAGCATTTT.